The 18 T cell receptor beta chains below all came from one sample that was sequenced in a study of CD8 T cells in ankylosing spondylitis. The antigens of these receptors remain unknown. Points from the study as a whole: About eight highly homologous variants made up a TCR beta motif that seemed to typify ankylosing spondylitis blood.

In TCRdb, the 5' RACE reads were re-called with MiXCR into one record per CDR3 protein. The table records 500,000 to 650,000 distinct CDR3 sequences, about 5.2% of them present only once. Material for sequencing was blood, either unsorted or a sorted T cell fraction (not recorded which). These receptors were obtained from a male donor with ankylosing spondylitis.

The sample holds a few counts of this clonotype. The V gene is TRBV7-9, the J gene TRBJ2-1; D is ambiguous. Germline V gene sequence: CDR1 SEHNR, CDR2 FQNEAQ (reference sequence). The CDR3 runs to 12 residues. The CDR3, as DNA: TGTGCGCAGACCAGCTCCTACAATGAGCAGTTCTTC. Protein sequence: CAQTSSYNEQFF.

A few counts support this clonotype. The chain couples TRBV7-8 to TRBJ2-5, with 7 positions matching TRBD1. V trimming: 2 bases; J trimming: 4 bases; junction bases outside the gene matches: 10. The CDR3 consists of 16 residues. The germline V gene has CDR1 SGHVS and CDR2 FQNEAQ. The chain's CDR3 is CASSLFDRASGETQYF. As DNA, the CDR3 is TGTGCCAGCAGCTTATTTGACAGGGCCTCGGGAGAGACCCAGTACTTC.

Ten or more counts support this clonotype. V is TRBV4-2 and J is TRBJ1-2, with 9 positions matching TRBD1. CDR3 length equals 15 residues. The V gene end was trimmed by 0 bases and the J gene end by 4 bases; junction bases not matched to a gene: 3. The V gene's germline CDR1 is LGHNA and CDR2 YNFKEQ. CDR3 coding DNA: TGTGCCAGCAGCCAAGATACAGGGGGCGGCTATGGCTACACCTTC. Its translation: CASSQDTGGGYGYTF.

At least ten counts were recorded for this clonotype. This chain uses TRBV6-2 or TRBV6-3 with TRBJ2-7, with a tentative D call TRBD1 (6 bases). The CDR3 covers 13 residues. CDR1 is MNHEY and CDR2 is SVGEGT in the germline V gene. With 4 bases removed from V and 5 bases from J, the gap between germline ends came to 12 bases. The DNA for the CDR3 is TGTGCCAGCAGTTCGTTTGACAGGCACGAGCAGTACTTC. The encoded protein is CASSSFDRHEQYF.

This clonotype was counted a few times. This chain connects TRBV11-3 to TRBJ2-2; D not resolved. Germline assignment: CDR1 SGHNT and CDR2 YENEEA. The CDR3 loop spans 14 amino acids. The germline V and J ends were trimmed by 5 bases and 4 bases, with 11 bases remaining between them. CDR3 coding DNA: TGTGCCAGCAGCCCTACCACCTTCACCGGGGAGCTGTTTTTT. Its protein is CASSPTTFTGELFF. Filled out from reference TRBV11-3 and TRBJ2-2, the complete variable domain reads EAGVVQSPRYKIIEKKQPVAFWCNPISGHNTLYWYLQNLGQGPELLIRYENEEAVDDSQLPKDRFSAERLKGVDSTLKIQPAELGDSAVYLCASSPTTFTGELFFGEGSRLTVL.

There are many counts of this clonotype. The chain combines TRBV4-2 with TRBJ2-1; D might be TRBD2 (5 bases). The CDR3 totals 12 residues. Looked up from germline, CDR1 is LGHNA and CDR2 is YNFKEQ. V was trimmed by 4 bases and J by 8 bases, leaving 9 bases between them. The chain's CDR3 is CASSLTSYEQFF. DNA for the CDR3: TGTGCCAGCAGCCTAACTAGTTATGAGCAGTTCTTC.

This clonotype was counted ten times or more. The CDR3 sequence is CASSRQSGANVLTF. The CDR3 bases are TGTGCCAGCAGCCGACAATCTGGGGCCAACGTCCTGACTTTC. The V call is TRBV27, the J call TRBJ2-6, with unresolved D. The CDR3 totals 14 residues. Trimming took off 6 bases at V and 1 base at J, with 7 bases between the two ends. Per the germline V gene, CDR1 is MNHEY and CDR2 is SMNVEV (reference sequence).

This clonotype was counted a few times. For the CDR3, the DNA is TGTGCCAGCGAACAACGACCGGGTGGCACAGATACGCAGTATTTT. Translated, it gives CASEQRPGGTDTQYF. This sequence joins TRBV27 and TRBJ2-3, with D unresolved. The V gene lost 8 bases and the J gene lost 1 base, with 16 bases spanning the gap. The CDR3 is 15 amino acids. Per the germline V gene, CDR1 is MNHEY and CDR2 is SMNVEV (reference sequence).

The CDR3 is CASTIPGQGAGGLAGELFF. The DNA for the CDR3 is TGTGCCAGCACCATCCCCGGACAGGGGGCGGGGGGTTTAGCCGGGGAGCTGTTTTTT. V usage is TRBV28 and J usage is TRBJ2-2, with TRBD1 matching 11 bases. The trim removed 7 bases at V and 6 bases at J, leaving 19 bases unmatched. Per germline, CDR1 MDHEN and CDR2 SYDVKM. The CDR3 runs 19 residues.

In this sample, this clonotype turned up a few times. This chain connects TRBV11-2 to TRBJ2-6, with D perhaps TRBD2 (6 bases). The V end lost 1 base, the J end lost 2 bases, and 18 bases lay between the germline ends. Germline V CDR1 and CDR2: SGHAT, FQNNGV. This CDR3 comprises 19 residues. CDR3 loop: CASSLVPGRLGAGANVLTF. The CDR3 region has the DNA TGTGCCAGCAGCTTAGTCCCAGGGAGGCTAGGGGCTGGGGCCAACGTCCTGACTTTC.

This clonotype appeared a few times. The chain carries TRBV20-1 and TRBJ1-1; maybe TRBD1 (5 bases). Trimming stripped 3 bases from V and 1 base from J, with 21 bases between. Per germline, CDR1 DFQATT and CDR2 SNEGSKA (reference sequence). The CDR3 runs to 17 residues. CDR3 nucleotide sequence: TGCAGTGCTAGCAGGCCAGACAGAAGGGTGTCGAACACTGAAGCTTTCTTT. Its translation: CSASRPDRRVSNTEAFF.

This clonotype was observed many times. The V and J genes are TRBV20-1 and TRBJ1-1, with D hard to call. V shed 2 bases and J shed 0 bases, with 10 bases lying between them. The CDR3 totals 14 residues. The V gene's germline CDR1 is DFQATT and CDR2 SNEGSKA (reference sequence). Here the CDR3 DNA reads TGCAGTGCTAGACGACCCCTGATGAACACTGAAGCTTTCTTT. It is translated as CSARRPLMNTEAFF.

CDR3 nucleotides: TGCAGTGCCGTAGTATTTAGCCCCACTGAAGCTTTCTTT. Its translation is CSAVVFSPTEAFF. The chain carries TRBV20-1 and TRBJ1-1; D call uncertain. CDR1 is DFQATT, CDR2 SNEGSKA, per germline (reference sequence). Trimming left V 6 bases short and J 4 bases short, with 15 bases between. The CDR3 is 13 residues long.

This clonotype was counted ten times or more. The CDR3 region has the DNA TGCAGTGCTATACTCGGGAGGGTGGAGACCCAGTACTTC. It specifies CSAILGRVETQYF. The rearrangement links TRBV20-1 to TRBJ2-5, with 8 bases lining up with TRBD2. V shed 4 bases, J shed 5 bases, and the junction held 6 bases outside the gene matches. Germline V gives CDR1 DFQATT, CDR2 SNEGSKA (reference sequence). The CDR3 has 13 amino acids.

Many counts were recorded for this clonotype. V is TRBV7-2 and J is TRBJ2-5, with 7 bases aligning to TRBD2. Unmatched junction bases numbered 5, after V lost 7 bases and J lost 3 bases. CDR3 length equals 13 residues. In germline, CDR1 is SGHTA, CDR2 FQGNSA. CDR3 amino acids: CASKRLAEETQYF. CDR3 nucleotide sequence: TGTGCCAGCAAAAGGCTAGCGGAAGAGACCCAGTACTTC.

In this sample, this clonotype turned up many times. J is TRBJ2-1 and V is TRBV24-1; 8 bases are shared with TRBD2. The trim removed 5 bases at V and 3 bases at J, leaving 5 bases unmatched. The CDR3 loop spans 15 amino acids. From germline, CDR1 is KGHDR and CDR2 SFDVKD. DNA for the CDR3: TGTGCCACCAGTGCAATTAGCGGGGACTACAATGAGCAGTTCTTC. Translated: CATSAISGDYNEQFF.

There are many counts of this clonotype. The V gene is TRBV5-1, the J gene TRBJ2-1, with D possibly being TRBD2 (6 bases). V was pared by 0 bases and J by 8 bases, with 12 bases between. The germline V gene encodes CDR1 SGHRS and CDR2 YFSETQ. The CDR3 contains 14 residues. The CDR3 nucleotides are TGCGCCAGCAGCTTGGTACCGGGGGTCCATGAGCAGTTCTTC. Translation gives CASSLVPGVHEQFF.

This clonotype was counted a few times. This rearrangement joins TRBV6-1 to TRBJ1-1; no definite D call. Germline values: CDR1 MNHNS, CDR2 SASEGT. The CDR3 length is 15 residues. Trimming removed 6 bases from V and 0 bases from J, with 14 bases in between. The CDR3 region has the DNA TGTGCCAGCAGAAGCGGACGGTCCTTGAACACTGAAGCTTTCTTT. Its translation is CASRSGRSLNTEAFF.